This T cell receptor beta chain comes out of a study of blood T cell repertoires in COVID-19. Across the study: The analysed material was cDNA or gDNA that came from T cells, B-cell-depleted T cells, or PBMCs.

Participants were aged roughly 18 to 100 years from about 25 US areas. Between the trimmed V and J ends, which lost 2 bases and 0 bases, there was a span of 8 bases. In germline, CDR1 is SGHDT, CDR2 YYEEEE. The CDR3 sequence is 14 residues long. In the source study's methods: From reference gene primer amplification, estimates of nucleated cell counts were derived. Data came from immunoSEQ multiplex PCR; TCRdb stores just in-frame clones and leaves some out. V and J calls and clone size are as listed in that table; D and trimming were resolved from the DNA. The data contain around 200,000 clones, about nine tenths of them singletons.

The chain carries TRBV5-6 and TRBJ1-2, with no clear D. The receptor's source is a woman aged 45-65 years in a cohort exposed to, infected with or recovered from COVID-19 (not recorded which). Sequenced: PBMCs or T cells enriched from blood (not recorded which). This chain's CDR3 is CASSLDGTNYGYTF. The CDR3 DNA reads as TGTGCCAGCAGCTTAGACGGGACTAACTATGGCTACACCTTC.